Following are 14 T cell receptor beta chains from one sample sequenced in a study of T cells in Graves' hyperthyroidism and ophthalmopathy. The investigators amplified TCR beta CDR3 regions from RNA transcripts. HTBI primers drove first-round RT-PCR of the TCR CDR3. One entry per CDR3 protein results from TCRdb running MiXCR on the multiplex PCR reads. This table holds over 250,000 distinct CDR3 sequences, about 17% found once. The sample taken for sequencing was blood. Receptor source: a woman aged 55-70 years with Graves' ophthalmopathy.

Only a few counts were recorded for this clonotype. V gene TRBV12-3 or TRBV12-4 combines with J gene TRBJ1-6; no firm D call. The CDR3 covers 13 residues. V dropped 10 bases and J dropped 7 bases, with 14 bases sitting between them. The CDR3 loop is CAIRTASNSPLHF. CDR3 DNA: TGTGCCATCCGCACAGCTTCCAATTCACCCCTCCACTTT.

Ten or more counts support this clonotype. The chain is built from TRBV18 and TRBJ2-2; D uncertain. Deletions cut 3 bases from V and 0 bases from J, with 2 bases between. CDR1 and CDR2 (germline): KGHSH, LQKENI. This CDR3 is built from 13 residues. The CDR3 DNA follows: TGTGCCAGCTCACCCCCGAACACCGGGGAGCTGTTTTTT. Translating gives CASSPPNTGELFF.

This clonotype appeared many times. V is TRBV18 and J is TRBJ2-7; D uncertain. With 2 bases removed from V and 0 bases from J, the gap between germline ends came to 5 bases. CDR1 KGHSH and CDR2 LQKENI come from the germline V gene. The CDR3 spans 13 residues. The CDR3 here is CASSPGPSYEQYF. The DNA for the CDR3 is TGTGCCAGCTCACCAGGTCCCTCCTACGAGCAGTACTTC. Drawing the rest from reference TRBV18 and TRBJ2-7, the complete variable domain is NAGVMQNPRHLVRRRGQEARLRCSPMKGHSHVYWYRQLPEEGLKFMVYLQKENIIDESGMPKERFSAEFPKEGPSILRIQQVVRGDSAAYFCASSPGPSYEQYFGPGTRLTVT.

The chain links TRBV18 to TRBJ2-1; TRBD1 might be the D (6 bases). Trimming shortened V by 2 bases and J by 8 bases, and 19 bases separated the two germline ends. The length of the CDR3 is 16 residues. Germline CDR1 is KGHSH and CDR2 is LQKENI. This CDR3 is CASSPSSGAQRDEQFF. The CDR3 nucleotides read TGTGCCAGCTCACCAAGCTCAGGGGCGCAAAGGGATGAGCAGTTCTTC.

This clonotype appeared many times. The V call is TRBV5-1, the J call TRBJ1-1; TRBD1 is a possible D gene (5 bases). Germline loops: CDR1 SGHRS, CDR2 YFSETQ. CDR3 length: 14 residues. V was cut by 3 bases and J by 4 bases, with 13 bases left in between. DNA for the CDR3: TGCGCCAGCAGCTACCAACAGGTGGGCACTGAAGCTTTCTTT. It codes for CASSYQQVGTEAFF.

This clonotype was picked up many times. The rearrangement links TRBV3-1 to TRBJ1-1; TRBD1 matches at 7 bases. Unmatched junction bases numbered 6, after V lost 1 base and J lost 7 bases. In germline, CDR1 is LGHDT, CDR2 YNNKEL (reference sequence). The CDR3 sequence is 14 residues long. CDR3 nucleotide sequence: TGTGCCAGCAGCCAAGGGACCTGGGACAGTGAAGCTTTCTTT. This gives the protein CASSQGTWDSEAFF.

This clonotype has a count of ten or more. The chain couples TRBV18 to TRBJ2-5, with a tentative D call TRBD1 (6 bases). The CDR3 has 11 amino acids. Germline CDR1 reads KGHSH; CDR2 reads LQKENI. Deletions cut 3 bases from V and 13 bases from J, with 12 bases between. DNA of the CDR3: TGTGCCAGCTCACCTCGTGGACAGTTGTACTTC. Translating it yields CASSPRGQLYF.

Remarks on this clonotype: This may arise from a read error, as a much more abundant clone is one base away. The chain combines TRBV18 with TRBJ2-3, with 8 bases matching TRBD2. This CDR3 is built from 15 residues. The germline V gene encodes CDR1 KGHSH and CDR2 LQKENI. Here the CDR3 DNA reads TGTGGCAGCTCACCACCGGGAGGGCCTGGAGATACGCAGTATTTT. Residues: CGSSPPGGPGDTQYF. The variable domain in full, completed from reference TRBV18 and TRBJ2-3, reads NAGVMQNPRHLVRRRGQEARLRCSPMKGHSHVYWYRQLPEEGLKFMVYLQKENIIDESGMPKERFSAEFPKEGPSILRIQQVVRGDSAAYFCGSSPPGGPGDTQYFGPGTRLTVL.

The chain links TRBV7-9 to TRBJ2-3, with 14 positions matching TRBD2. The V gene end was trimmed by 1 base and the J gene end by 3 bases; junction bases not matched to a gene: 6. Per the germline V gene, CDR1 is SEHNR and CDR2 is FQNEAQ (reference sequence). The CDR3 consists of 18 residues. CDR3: CASSLGGTSGRVTDTQYF. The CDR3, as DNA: TGTGCCAGCAGCTTAGGTGGGACTAGCGGGAGAGTAACAGATACGCAGTATTTT.

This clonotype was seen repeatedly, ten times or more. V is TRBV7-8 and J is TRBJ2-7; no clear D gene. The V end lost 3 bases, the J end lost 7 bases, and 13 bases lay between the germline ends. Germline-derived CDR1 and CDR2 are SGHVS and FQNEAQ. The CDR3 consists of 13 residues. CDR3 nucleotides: TGTGCCAGCAGCTTGGTCCAGGACGGGGAGCAGTACTTC. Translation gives CASSLVQDGEQYF. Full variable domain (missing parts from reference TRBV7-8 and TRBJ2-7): GAGVSQSPRYKVAKRGQDVALRCDPISGHVSLFWYQQALGQGPEFLTYFQNEAQLDKSGLPSDRFFAERPEGSVSTLKIQRTQQEDSAVYLCASSLVQDGEQYFGPGTRLTVT.

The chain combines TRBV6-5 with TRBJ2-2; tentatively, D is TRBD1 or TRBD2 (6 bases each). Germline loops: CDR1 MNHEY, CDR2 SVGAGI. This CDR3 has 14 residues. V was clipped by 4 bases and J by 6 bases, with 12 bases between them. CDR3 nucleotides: TGTGCCAGCAGTTCCCACAGGGAGGCCGGGGAGCTGTTTTTT. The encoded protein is CASSSHREAGELFF.

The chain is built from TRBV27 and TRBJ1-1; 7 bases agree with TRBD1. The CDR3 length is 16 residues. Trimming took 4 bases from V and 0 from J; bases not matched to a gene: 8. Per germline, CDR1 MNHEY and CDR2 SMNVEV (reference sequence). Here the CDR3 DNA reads TGTGCCAGCAGTTCCCGGGACAGCTACATGAACACTGAAGCTTTCTTT. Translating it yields CASSSRDSYMNTEAFF.

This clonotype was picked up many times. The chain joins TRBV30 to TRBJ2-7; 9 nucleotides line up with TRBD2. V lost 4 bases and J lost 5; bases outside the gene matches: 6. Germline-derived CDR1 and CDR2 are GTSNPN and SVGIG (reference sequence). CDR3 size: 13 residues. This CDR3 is CAWNAGGNHEQYF. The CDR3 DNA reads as TGTGCCTGGAATGCGGGAGGGAATCACGAGCAGTACTTC.

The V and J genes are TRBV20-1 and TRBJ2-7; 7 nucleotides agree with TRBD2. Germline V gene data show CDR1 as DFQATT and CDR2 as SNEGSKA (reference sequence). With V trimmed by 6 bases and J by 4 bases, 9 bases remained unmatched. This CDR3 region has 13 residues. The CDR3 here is CSARTYGRYEQYF. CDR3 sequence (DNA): TGCAGTGCCCGGACCTACGGGAGGTACGAGCAGTACTTC.